This T cell receptor beta chain emerged from a study of T cells after yellow fever vaccination. A remark on this clonotype: At one of its ends the junction is not consistent with the germline gene, which may arise from a read error.

MiXCR, applied by TCRdb to the 5' RACE reads, yields one record per CDR3 protein. The profile shows about 85,000 distinct CDR3 sequences, roughly 15% of them singletons. The TCR was taken from a man aged 18 to 35 who received the YFV17D yellow fever vaccine. This specimen was CD8+ T cells not binding an NS4B(214-222) dextramer, sorted from PBMCs, taken roughly 20 days after the first yellow fever vaccination.

The DNA of the CDR3 is TGTGCCAGCAGCGCGGACTACCTGGGGGGTTTC. Residues: CASSADYLGGF. The chain employs TRBV7-8 and TRBJ2-5; a possible D gene is TRBD2 (6 bases). This CDR3 spans 11 amino acids. Germline V gives CDR1 SGHVS, CDR2 FQNEAQ.